Each of the 11 T cell receptor beta chains below was sequenced from the same sample in a study of graft-versus-host responses after intestinal transplantation. These receptors' antigens are unknown. Profiling relied on immunoSEQ multiplex PCR, and the TCRdb table lists in-frame clones only, not all of them. The sample includes some 79,000 clones, about 88% of them seen just once. The material sequenced was unstimulated CD4+ T cells sorted from spleen or lymph node cells, taken before intestinal transplant. The receptors here all came from a human donor who received an intestinal transplant.

The chain is built from TRBV6-6 and TRBJ1-5, with 7 positions matching TRBD1. The CDR3 runs to 14 residues. V gave up 7 bases and J gave up 3 bases; unmatched junction bases: 6. Germline V gives CDR1 MNHNY, CDR2 SVGAGI (reference sequence). Written as DNA, the CDR3 is TGTGCCAGCACTCCGGGACAGTTCAATCAGCCCCAGCATTTT. Translated: CASTPGQFNQPQHF.

The chain recombines TRBV27 with TRBJ1-5; TRBD1 might be the D (5 bases). V lost 2 bases and J lost 6, with 14 bases in between. CDR1 MNHEY and CDR2 SMNVEV come from the germline V gene (reference sequence). The CDR3 spans 15 residues. The CDR3 loop is CASSLDSAWGQPQHF. The CDR3, as DNA: TGTGCCAGCAGTTTAGACAGCGCCTGGGGTCAGCCCCAGCATTTT.

The rearrangement uses TRBV30 and TRBJ1-2; 8 nucleotides line up with TRBD1. Germline CDR1 reads GTSNPN; CDR2 reads SVGIG (reference sequence). CDR3 length equals 13 residues. The V gene end was trimmed by 4 bases and the J gene end by 5 bases; junction bases not matched to a gene: 6. The chain's CDR3 is CAWTRQGSYGYTF. Here the CDR3 DNA reads TGTGCCTGGACCCGACAGGGGTCGTATGGCTACACCTTC.

The rearrangement joins TRBV7-6 to TRBJ2-1; 8 nucleotides match TRBD1. CDR3 length: 15 amino acids. With 5 bases clipped from V and 5 bases from J, the junction kept 8 bases outside the gene matches. CDR1 and CDR2 from the germline V gene are SGHVS and FNYEAQ. This CDR3 reads CASSLTRGPDNEQFF. As DNA, the CDR3 is TGTGCCAGCAGCCTCACCAGGGGGCCCGACAATGAGCAGTTCTTC.

In its sample, this clone was seen once. The CDR3 nucleotides are TGTGCCAGCACGGCACTAGCGGGAGTGACTGAGCAGTTCTTC. As protein: CASTALAGVTEQFF. This chain uses TRBV6-1 with TRBJ2-1; TRBD2 matches at 11 bases. CDR1 is MNHNS and CDR2 is SASEGT in the germline V gene. Unmatched junction bases numbered 8, after V lost 7 bases and J lost 9 bases. This CDR3 contains 14 residues.

This chain uses TRBV10-3 with TRBJ2-7; TRBD2 matches at 9 bases. The length of the CDR3 is 14 residues. The germline V gene encodes CDR1 ENHRY and CDR2 SYGVKD. V shed 3 bases and J 2 bases; nucleotides not matched to a gene: 2. Here the CDR3 reads CAISDKRGAYEQYF. The CDR3 DNA reads as TGTGCCATCAGTGACAAGCGGGGGGCCTACGAGCAGTACTTC.

The V and J genes are TRBV13 and TRBJ2-7; D not resolved. The germline V and J ends were trimmed by 5 bases and 6 bases, with 11 bases remaining between them. Germline CDR1 reads PRHDT; CDR2 reads FYEKMQ (reference sequence). There are 12 residues in the CDR3. The chain's CDR3 is CASSPGSPEQYF. Here the CDR3 DNA reads TGTGCCAGCAGCCCCGGGTCACCCGAGCAGTACTTC. The whole variable domain, filled in from reference TRBV13 and TRBJ2-7, reads AAGVIQSPRHLIKEKRETATLKCYPIPRHDTVYWYQQGPGQDPQFLISFYEKMQSDKGSIPDRFSAQQFSDYHSELNMSSLELGDSALYFCASSPGSPEQYFGPGTRLTVT.

The rearrangement joins TRBV28 to TRBJ2-1; 7 bases are a match to TRBD2. Germline trimming cut 4 bases from V and 2 bases from J; bases unmatched to any gene: 8. Germline V lookup: CDR1 MDHEN, CDR2 SYDVKM. The CDR3 covers 16 residues. CDR3 sequence (DNA): TGTGCCAGCAGTTCCGGATGGAGCGGGACCTACAATGAGCAGTTCTTC. Protein: CASSSGWSGTYNEQFF.

The V call is TRBV29-1, the J call TRBJ2-1, with D perhaps TRBD2 (5 bases). Germline V gene data show CDR1 as SQVTM and CDR2 as ANQGSEA. Trimming stripped 5 bases from V and 7 bases from J, with 12 bases between. This CDR3 has 12 amino acids. The CDR3 reads CSVLPGSNEQFF. The DNA for the CDR3 is TGCAGCGTTCTTCCGGGGTCAAATGAGCAGTTCTTC.

The gene calls are TRBV4-1 and TRBJ2-3; D possibly corresponds to TRBD2 (6 bases). The CDR3 contains 14 residues. Germline V gene lookup returns CDR1 MGHRA and CDR2 YSYEKL. Trimming stripped 0 bases from V and 7 bases from J, with 11 bases between. For the CDR3, the DNA is TGCGCCAGCAGCCAAGAAGGGACTGGCAATACGCAGTATTTT. It yields the protein CASSQEGTGNTQYF.

The chain joins TRBV5-1 to TRBJ2-3, with 8 bases lining up with TRBD1. In germline, CDR1 is SGHRS, CDR2 YFSETQ. V was pared by 4 bases and J by 4 bases, with 8 bases of the junction left unmatched. The CDR3 is 15 amino acids. The chain's CDR3 is CASSGTGPLPDTQYF. CDR3 coding DNA: TGCGCCAGCAGCGGGACAGGACCCCTTCCAGATACGCAGTATTTT.